This TCR beta chain was sequenced during a study of cytomegalovirus exposure and HLA in healthy donors (dated by TCRdb to about 2017). A note on the overall study: An earlier analysis of approximately 640 of the donors reported approximately 270 Gb of sequence data and 117 million unique TCR beta sequences from about 179 million T cells. Among the roughly 370 genotyped donors, approximately 82% belonged to the genetic ancestry cluster associated with self-reported Caucasian donors. In the later analysis, no new phenotypic data were used to find candidate immune exposures; instead, reliance was placed on TCR beta sequences and their occurrence across donors. An early release that covered more than 550 HLA-typed donors contained 250 to 350 gigabases of sequencing data and tens of millions of unique TCR sequences. Among around 400 genotyped donors of the cohort, an average of around 250,000 unique TCR beta nucleotide sequences was sequenced per donor, of which roughly 18% were non-productive. Roughly five DR-DQ haplotypes were handled as single units for association and clustering, since linkage in the cohort was strong. Genome-wide SNP genotypes for about 55% of the roughly 670 donors were used in a later genetic analysis, which treated that subset as a discovery cohort. A later analysis re-examined previously published TCR beta repertoires from 500 to 700 donors and added high-resolution HLA genotyping to investigate patterns of TCR occurrence. The study used immunosequencing to profile the T cell repertoires of hundreds of subjects and linked those repertoires to cytomegalovirus serostatus. Donor age, sex, ethnicity and CMV serostatus were compiled alongside the repertoire data. Both class I and class II loci were covered by HLA typing, at four-digit resolution. In an earlier analysis of about 590 of the donors, high-throughput TCR beta sequencing was used to judge whether each TCR beta V gene segment behaved as functional or pseudogenic. A separate validation cohort of roughly 130 different subjects was used in addition to the approximately 670-subject first cohort. The number of donors typed differed by locus, with 629-630 for A, B, C, DRB1 and DQB1, around 500 for DQA1, 600 to 610 for DPA1, and under 490 for DPB1. Every repertoire in the discovery cohort had been generated on one and the same sequencing platform. The study aimed to test whether cataloging public T cell receptors could reveal signatures of past pathogen exposure. To predict cytomegalovirus infection status, the study combined high-throughput TCR immunosequencing, statistical association of individual TCRs with disease status, and machine learning.

What the research found in general, with its limitations: Roughly uniform sequencing depth across donors was assumed in presence/absence analyses, although this assumption may not hold. Linkage disequilibrium might explain the correlated functional status among segregating V segments, but an unknown experimental factor could not be excluded. Because some donors lacked HLA typing at each locus, the association tests relied only on the typed subset. A group of highly shared sequence variants was considered likely to be a technical artifact of the sequencing pipeline. Because the 87-base-pair reads could not distinguish some IMGT-functional V segments, including TRBV6-2 and TRBV6-3, those segments were excluded. In this cohort, only TCR beta chains were sequenced, and detectable features were limited by the absence of alpha or paired-chain data. A later analysis found that HLA-associated TCR beta chains were more clonally expanded and had lower generation probabilities than equally common non-associated chains. The earlier analysis of some 560 of the donors excluded some 15 rarely observed V segments, including chromosome 9 orphons, because counts were too low. The authors suggested that the approach could potentially be extended to other disease states and immunological phenotypes. In a later genetic analysis, a missense DCLRE1C variant was associated with V-gene and J-gene trimming of TCR beta chains, and the association was replicated in an independent cohort. Most CMV-associated TCR beta chains appeared to be HLA-restricted in a later analysis, and the HLA associations seemed to be driven largely by CMV exposure. A further reported finding was that TCR beta sequences accurately predicted the HLA-A and HLA-B alleles for most subjects in the first cohort. In an earlier analysis of fewer than 700 of the donors, most TCR beta V segments appeared in productive rearrangements about 87% or about 30% of the time, broadly matching IMGT annotations. At a false discovery rate of 0.05, a later analysis linked about 17,000 TCR beta sequences to specific HLA alleles. The study listed over 150 TCR beta chains as associated with cytomegalovirus. Several of the top co-occurrence clusters appeared to be linked to parvovirus B19, influenza, CMV and Epstein-Barr virus, according to a later analysis. For the cohort, immune exposure information was limited to CMV serostatus. According to a later analysis, TCR association rates differed among HLA loci, with DRB1 alleles showing the most associated TCRs and HLA-C alleles showing the fewest. While some public TCRs were present in many individuals, most TCR sequences turned up only very rarely across donors. In both the original and validation cohorts, the classifier was reported to diagnose cytomegalovirus status with high specificity and sensitivity. When HLA alleles, especially DR and DQ, strongly co-occurred, TCR associations were difficult to assign to individual alleles. A later genetic analysis reported fewer N-insertions in productive TCRs among donors in an Asian-associated ancestry cluster than the roughly 620-donor mean. In vitro tests confirmed that three of the cytomegalovirus-associated TCR beta chains recognize cytomegalovirus antigens.

The cohort was made up of 500 to 850 healthy bone marrow donors. All cohort members were sampled while nominally healthy, although unrecorded immune exposures were likely present. The donor tested CMV seronegative, placing the donor among the 350 to 400 seronegative members of the cohort. Each donor provided a peripheral blood sample, and peripheral blood mononuclear cells were used for TCR beta sequencing. The Qiagen DNeasy Blood Extraction Kit was used to extract genomic DNA from the blood cell samples. V is cut by 3 bases and J by 0 bases, and the space between the germline ends is 9 bases. The CDR3 measures 15 amino acids from cysteine to phenylalanine. Of all the DNA, just the CDR3 is kept, 45 bases in frame from base 1. CDR1 and CDR2 are read off the germline V gene as SGHDT and YYEEEE. This clone was counted a few times. Its specific antigen is unknown. It has no much larger one-base neighbor in the sample; base qualities were not kept.

The method was the immunoSEQ multiplex PCR assay. A mixture of 60 forward primers for TCR Vbeta segments and 13 reverse primers for TCR Jbeta segments was used in the multiplex PCR. The CDR3 region of rearranged TCR beta genes was amplified from genomic DNA with a multiplex PCR assay. On the Illumina HiSeq System, the amplified TCR beta libraries were sequenced as 87-base-pair reads. On the authors' methods: A later analysis counted about 80 million unique TCR beta chains across the approximately 700 repertoires, and some 11 million of these chains were shared by at least two donors. Raw reads were error-corrected and collapsed into unique sequences by a nearest-neighbor algorithm in which closely related sequences were merged to remove PCR and sequencing errors. CDR3 sequences were aligned to IMGT reference sequences to assign V, D and J gene segments. For a sequence to be retained, a match of at least six nucleotides to both a V gene segment and a J gene segment was required. Rearrangements were classified as productive when the CDR3 lacked stop codons and remained in frame with V and J, and all other rearrangements were classified as non-productive. Following IMGT convention, CDR3 was defined as the stretch from the second conserved V-encoded cysteine up to the conserved J-encoded phenylalanine. Sequences without an unambiguous match to a single V gene segment were excluded from the earlier analysis of about 640 of the donors. An earlier analysis of 450 to 650 of the donors called V segments functional above 56.7% productive rearrangements and segregating when the between-donor standard deviation exceeded 5%. To diagnose cytomegalovirus status from the catalog of TCR beta chain sequences, a statistical classification framework was built. A later analysis assigned V and J genes by comparing TCR nucleotide sequences with IMGT/GENE-DB human TR gene sequences. Using the TCRdist pipeline, a later analysis assigned CDR3 sequences along with most-parsimonious VDJ recombination scenarios. In a later analysis, each TCR beta chain was defined by its CDR3 amino acid sequence together with its V-gene family, and reads lacking a unique V-gene family were excluded. A later analysis removed nearly 600 highly shared, low-generation-probability nucleotide sequences to deal with suspected cross-contamination and a sequencing artifact. A later analysis calculated a clonal expansion index for each public chain from normalized within-repertoire ranks of inferred template counts. In a later analysis, generation probabilities were computed with a VDJ recombination model fitted to out-of-frame rearrangements, and the resulting probabilities were checked against IGoR. Hypergeometric tests were used in a later analysis to score TCR-TCR, TCR-HLA and TCR-CMV co-occurrence, with a repertoire-size bias correction applied to the TCR pairs. A later analysis estimated false discovery rates by permuting HLA or CMV assignments 20 times. A later analysis grouped co-occurring TCRs with DBSCAN, adding TCRdist sequence similarity when clustering within HLA-allele-positive subsets. Co-occurrence clustering excluded repertoires with fewer than 30,000 or more than 120,000 public chains, plus five with anomalous nucleotide sharing. The table comes from immuneACCESS by way of TCRdb, which keeps in-frame sequences with V and J called. Part of the clones is missing from these tables; in studies checked, under half for an unresolved V gene and the rest for unknown reasons. The V and J calls and the clone size are those of that table, but D and trimming were determined from the DNA. This sample lists roughly 100,000 clones; around 82% were detected once. The ten largest clones take up roughly 1.8% of the sample.

Recombination joined TRBV5-6 with TRBJ2-2; confidence is insufficient to name the D gene. Sequencing was performed on PBMCs. This sequence originates from a woman aged 35 to 49 in good health and CMV-seronegative. Read as DNA, the sequence is TGTGCCAGCAGCTCGTACACCGCGAACACCGGGGAGCTGTTTTTT. Its translation reads: CASSSYTANTGELFF.